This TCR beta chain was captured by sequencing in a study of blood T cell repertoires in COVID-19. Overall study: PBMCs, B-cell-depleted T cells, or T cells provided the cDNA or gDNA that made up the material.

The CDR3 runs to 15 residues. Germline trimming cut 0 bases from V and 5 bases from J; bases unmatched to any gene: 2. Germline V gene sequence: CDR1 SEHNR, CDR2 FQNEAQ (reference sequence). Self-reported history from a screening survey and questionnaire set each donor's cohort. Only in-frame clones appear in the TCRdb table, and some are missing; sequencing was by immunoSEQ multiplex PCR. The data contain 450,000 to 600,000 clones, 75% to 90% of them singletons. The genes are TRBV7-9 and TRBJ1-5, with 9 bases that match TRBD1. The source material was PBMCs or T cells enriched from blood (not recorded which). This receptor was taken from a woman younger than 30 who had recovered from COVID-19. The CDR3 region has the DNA TGTGCCAGCAGCTTAGCGGGACAGGGAGATCAGCCCCAGCATTTT. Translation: CASSLAGQGDQPQHF.